This T cell receptor (beta chain) was captured by sequencing in a study of cytomegalovirus exposure and HLA in healthy donors. In the case of this clone: Its specificity is not known.

Trimming removed 5 bases at V and 2 bases at J, with 12 bases between. The CDR3 sequence is 14 residues long. Germline V gene sequence: CDR1 MDHEN, CDR2 SYDVKM. The PCR used 60 Vbeta and 13 Jbeta primers. Clones were read by immunoSEQ multiplex PCR, and TCRdb kept only the in-frame ones, dropping some. Its table records approximately 80,000 clones. General observations from the study: CMV serostatus was the only recorded immune exposure for donors. When analyzed later, a missense DCLRE1C variant was found to be linked to TCR beta V- and J-gene trimming. It is likely that the observed cluster of highly shared sequence variants was a sequencing artifact. Later analysis reportedly placed an Asian-associated ancestry cluster below the roughly 700-donor mean in N-insertions.

This TCR derives from a man aged 18 to 35 in good health and CMV-seropositive. Sequenced: PBMCs. The chain combines TRBV28 with TRBJ1-2; tentative D call: TRBD1 (6 bases). This CDR3 reads CASSTQGKNYGYTF. In DNA, the CDR3 is TGTGCCAGCAGTACACAGGGAAAAAACTATGGCTACACCTTC.